This T cell receptor beta chain stems from a study of blood T cells in healthy people across ages. Next came a second PCR, run for about 7 to 11 cycles, which used a sample-barcoded 5' primer along with a J-beta primer mix. TCRdb itself ran the 5' RACE reads through MiXCR, one entry per CDR3 protein. The table includes 800,000 or so distinct CDR3 sequences, 20% to 30% detected once. V lost 4 bases to trimming and J lost 5 bases, with 13 bases between them. The CDR3 is 14 residues long. Germline CDR1 and CDR2: SGHKS and YYEKEE (reference sequence). These data were also reused for a study on T cells of mothers and their children.

Sequencing was carried out using blood. The TCR sequence derives from a boy aged 10-17 years in good health. V and J are TRBV5-5 and TRBJ2-1; D ambiguous. CDR3 DNA sequence: TGTGCCAGCAGCCGTGAAAGCTTGGACAATGAGCAGTTCTTC. This gives the protein CASSRESLDNEQFF.